This TCR beta chain originates from a study of T cells in localized non-small cell lung cancer. Study-wide results and caveats: Prolonged overall survival went with higher T cell density in the blood. Uninvolved adjacent lung showed higher T cell clonality than tumor.

Produced via immunoSEQ multiplex PCR; TCRdb's table is partial and in-frame only. The sample has about 41,000 clones, roughly 84% seen once. A remark on this clone: The antigen remains unidentified.

The V end lost 4 bases, the J end lost 4 bases, and 8 bases lay between the germline ends. CDR1 SNHLY and CDR2 FYNNEI come from the germline V gene. This CDR3 has 13 residues. The clonotype originates from a man between 40 and 70 years old with stage II lung adenocarcinoma. The genes are TRBV2 and TRBJ1-5, with D maybe TRBD1 (5 bases). The specimen comprised PBMCs, sampled before any cancer treatment. As DNA, the CDR3 is TGTGCCAGCAGTGGGGGACCGAATCAGCCCCAGCATTTT. It yields the protein CASSGGPNQPQHF.